This T cell receptor beta chain was profiled in a study of shared clonotypes between healthy human individuals. Profiled with immunoSEQ multiplex PCR; TCRdb holds only in-frame clones, not every one. Of over 950,000 clones listed, 60% to 85% are singletons. Naive CD4+ cells were CD45RA-selected; the remaining cells were memory. Germline assignment: CDR1 MDHEN and CDR2 SYDVKM. The CDR3 has 15 amino acids. With 8 bases removed from V and 7 bases from J, the gap between germline ends came to 21 bases. The rearrangement joins TRBV28 to TRBJ1-5; tentative D call: TRBD1 (5 bases). The TCR comes from a young man in good health. Some clones in this sample may be carry-over from other donors' samples. Sequenced sample: memory CD4+ T cells from PBMCs. Sample subset: CD45RA-negative fraction. The CDR3 DNA reads as TGTGCCAGCCTTCAATCGGCGGGGGGAGGACAGCCCCAGCATTTT. Its protein is CASLQSAGGGQPQHF.